This T cell receptor (beta chain) is from a study of beta chain features in type 1 diabetes. General observations from the study: High TCR expression in some cells could lead to their over-representation in cDNA sequencing. Any role of HLA type in TCRB rearrangement remained unresolved here. Within patients, naive, central memory and Treg TCRB repertoires seemed more similar than within healthy donors.

Deletions cut 0 bases from V and 0 bases from J, with 10 bases between. The CDR3 extends over 16 amino acids. Germline values: CDR1 SGHNT, CDR2 YYREEE (reference sequence). Every bit of the isolated RNA underwent reverse transcription, so sequencing read expressed TCRB transcripts. The table came from immunoSEQ multiplex PCR; TCRdb's copy has only in-frame clones and leaves some out. Of 110,000 or so clones detected, about 40% appear once; the ten largest clones hold roughly 0.064%. Staining for CD45RO/CCR7/CD25/CD127/CD95/CD27 allowed sorting of CD4+ naive, central memory, regulatory and stem cell-like memory cells. A remark on this clone: The antigen is unknown.

This sequence joins TRBV5-4 and TRBJ2-4; maybe TRBD2 (7 bases). The receptor was derived from a young woman in good health. The specimen was stem cell memory CD4+ T cells from blood. CDR3 nucleotides: TGTGCCAGCAGCTTGGCCGGGGGGCTAGCCAAAAACATTCAGTACTTC. Translation: CASSLAGGLAKNIQYF.